This TCR beta chain was retrieved from a study of blood T cell repertoires in COVID-19. Across the study: Specimens from acute and convalescent COVID-19 originated in the United States, Italy and Spain. T cells, B-cell-depleted T cells, or PBMCs provided the cDNA or gDNA that served as material.

Germline V gene sequence: CDR1 SGHNT, CDR2 YENEEA. Trimming removed 5 bases from V and 4 bases from J; junction bases left unmatched: 7. The CDR3 has 15 residues. Original data processing: Amplified reference gene primers provided the basis for estimating nucleated cell counts. TCRdb's copy holds only in-frame clones and misses some; the assay was immunoSEQ multiplex PCR. Clonal size and the V and J genes are those of that table, whereas D and trimming came from the DNA. The sample carries 150,000 to 200,000 clones, approximately 88% recorded once. The specimen was peripheral blood. This TCR derives from a woman between 45 and 60 years old with acute or convalescent COVID-19. The chain joins TRBV11-3 to TRBJ1-4, with 7 bases aligning to TRBD1. CDR3 DNA sequence: TGTGCCAGCAGCATTCGACAGGGCATTAATGAAAAACTGTTTTTT. Its translation: CASSIRQGINEKLFF. Complete variable domain (other parts from reference TRBV11-3 and TRBJ1-4): EAGVVQSPRYKIIEKKQPVAFWCNPISGHNTLYWYLQNLGQGPELLIRYENEEAVDDSQLPKDRFSAERLKGVDSTLKIQPAELGDSAVYLCASSIRQGINEKLFFGSGTQLSVL.